This is a list of T cell receptor beta chains from one sample in a study of T cell repertoires in cytomegalovirus infection. TCRdb re-analysed the reads in MiXCR, keeping a single row per CDR3 protein. This sample has fewer than 550,000 distinct CDR3 sequences; around 27% occur once, and the top ten carry roughly 13%. The sequencing input was PBMCs. The source of these receptors is a human donor in good health (CMV status not recorded). Some clones in this sample may be carry-over from other donors' samples. Both conserved end residues are part of each CDR3. D genes are given only for firm matches. Clone size is shown for a subset of rows, as once, few, many or a class of expanded clone.

size: -; V: TRBV11-3; D: TRBD1; J: TRBJ1-6; CDR3: CASSSGQRNSPLHF; DNA: TGTGCCAGCAGCTCGGGACAGAGGAATTCACCCCTCCACTTT
size: few; V: TRBV6-5; D: -; J: TRBJ2-7; CDR3: CASSSTDLYEQYF; DNA: TGTGCCAGCAGTTCGACGGATCTCTACGAGCAGTACTTC
size: -; V: TRBV12-3/TRBV12-4; D: -; J: TRBJ2-5; CDR3: CASTGQLQETQYF; DNA: TGTGCCAGCACCGGACAGCTCCAAGAGACCCAGTACTTC
size: many; V: TRBV7-8; D: -; J: TRBJ1-5; CDR3: CASSARTDPNQPQHF; DNA: TGTGCCAGCAGCGCCCGGACAGACCCTAATCAGCCCCAGCATTTT
size: many; V: TRBV7-2; D: TRBD1; J: TRBJ1-1; CDR3: CASSFAGGTEAFF; DNA: TGTGCCAGCAGCTTCGCAGGGGGCACTGAAGCTTTCTTT
size: medium-sized; V: TRBV7-2; D: TRBD2; J: TRBJ2-2; CDR3: CASSRDPSGSPGELFF; DNA: TGTGCCAGCAGCCGAGACCCTAGCGGGAGTCCCGGGGAGCTGTTTTTT
size: few; V: TRBV6-8; D: TRBD1; J: TRBJ1-6; CDR3: CASSYWGQGADSPLHF; DNA: TGTGCCAGCAGTTACTGGGGACAGGGGGCCGACTCACCCCTCCACTTT
size: few; V: TRBV2; D: -; J: TRBJ2-5; CDR3: CASRDIRGQETQYF; DNA: TGTGCCAGCCGAGACATCCGGGGGCAGGAGACCCAGTACTTC
size: few; V: TRBV7-2; D: -; J: TRBJ1-3; CDR3: CASTHTRSSGNTIYF; DNA: TGTGCCAGCACCCATACCCGTTCCTCTGGAAACACCATATATTTT
size: -; V: TRBV6-5; D: TRBD1; J: TRBJ2-2; CDR3: CASSYRWDRNTGELFF; DNA: TGTGCCAGCAGTTATAGGTGGGACAGGAACACCGGGGAGCTGTTTTTT
size: -; V: TRBV20-1; D: -; J: TRBJ2-3; CDR3: CSASGETSTDTQYF; DNA: TGCAGTGCTAGCGGCGAAACTAGCACAGATACGCAGTATTTT
size: many; V: TRBV7-9; D: -; J: TRBJ1-1; CDR3: CASRPPGSGLKAFF; DNA: TGTGCCAGCAGACCTCCCGGGTCCGGGCTGAAGGCTTTCTTT
size: -; V: TRBV28; D: -; J: TRBJ2-7; CDR3: CASAGGRGYEQYF; DNA: TGTGCCAGCGCAGGAGGGCGAGGCTACGAGCAGTACTTC
size: -; V: TRBV12-3/TRBV12-4; D: -; J: TRBJ2-2; CDR3: CASSLWATGELFF; DNA: TGTGCCAGCAGTTTATGGGCCACCGGGGAGCTGTTTTTT
size: few; V: TRBV30; D: -; J: TRBJ1-2; CDR3: CAWSGGYPNYGYTF; DNA: TGTGCCTGGAGTGGCGGGTACCCTAACTATGGCTACACCTTC
size: -; V: TRBV4-1; D: -; J: TRBJ1-2; CDR3: CASSQEGQYGYTF; DNA: TGCGCCAGCAGCCAGGAAGGACAGTATGGCTACACCTTC
size: -; V: TRBV18; D: -; J: TRBJ1-1; CDR3: CASSPGRTTEAFF; DNA: TGTGCCAGCTCACCGGGACGGACCACTGAAGCTTTCTTT
size: many; V: TRBV7-6; D: TRBD2; J: TRBJ2-5; CDR3: CASSETGTRGETQYF; DNA: TGTGCCAGCAGCGAAACCGGGACTAGAGGGGAGACCCAGTACTTC
size: -; V: TRBV7-6; D: TRBD2; J: TRBJ2-3; CDR3: CASSLVVARGADTQYF; DNA: TGTGCCAGCAGCTTAGTAGTTGCGCGGGGGGCAGATACGCAGTATTTT
size: few; V: TRBV7-4; D: TRBD2; J: TRBJ2-5; CDR3: CASSLGLAEQETQYF; DNA: TGTGCCAGCAGCTTAGGGCTAGCGGAACAAGAGACCCAGTACTTC
size: many; V: TRBV7-3; D: TRBD1; J: TRBJ1-6; CDR3: CASSGTGEGTPLHF; DNA: TGTGCCAGCAGCGGGACAGGGGAAGGGACACCCCTCCACTTT
size: few; V: TRBV2; D: -; J: TRBJ2-1; CDR3: CASSQGGSYNEQFF; DNA: TGTGCCAGCAGTCAGGGGGGGTCCTACAATGAGCAGTTCTTC
size: -; V: TRBV2; D: TRBD1; J: TRBJ1-4; CDR3: CASSGQGMGNEKLFF; DNA: TGTGCCAGCAGCGGACAGGGGATGGGGAATGAAAAACTGTTTTTT
size: -; V: TRBV4-1; D: TRBD2; J: TRBJ2-4; CDR3: CASSPPGLAGSSKNIQYF; DNA: TGCGCCAGCAGCCCGCCCGGACTAGCGGGTAGCTCCAAAAACATTCAGTACTTC
size: -; V: TRBV10-3; D: -; J: TRBJ2-1; CDR3: CAISETTGIHEQFF; DNA: TGTGCCATCAGCGAAACAACAGGGATCCATGAGCAGTTCTTC
size: -; V: TRBV14; D: TRBD1; J: TRBJ1-1; CDR3: CASSARTGGKTEAFF; DNA: TGTGCCAGCAGCGCAAGGACAGGGGGGAAAACTGAAGCTTTCTTT